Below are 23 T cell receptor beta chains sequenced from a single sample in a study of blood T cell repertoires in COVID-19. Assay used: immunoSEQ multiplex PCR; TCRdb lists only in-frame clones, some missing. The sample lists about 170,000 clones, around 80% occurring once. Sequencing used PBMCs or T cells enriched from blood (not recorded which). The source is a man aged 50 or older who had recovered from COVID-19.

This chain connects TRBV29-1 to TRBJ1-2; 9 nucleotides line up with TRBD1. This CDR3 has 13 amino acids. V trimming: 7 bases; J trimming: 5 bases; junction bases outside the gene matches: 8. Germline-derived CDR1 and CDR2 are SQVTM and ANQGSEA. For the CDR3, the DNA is TGCAGCGGCCAGGACGGACAGGGGTATGGCTACACCTTC. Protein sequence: CSGQDGQGYGYTF.

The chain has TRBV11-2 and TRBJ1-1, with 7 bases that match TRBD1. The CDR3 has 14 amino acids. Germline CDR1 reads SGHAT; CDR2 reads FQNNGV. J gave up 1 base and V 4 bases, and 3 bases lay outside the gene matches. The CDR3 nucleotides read TGTGCCAGCAGCTCGGGACAGACGAACACTGAAGCTTTCTTT. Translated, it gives CASSSGQTNTEAFF. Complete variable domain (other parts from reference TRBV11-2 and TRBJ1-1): EAGVAQSPRYKIIEKRQSVAFWCNPISGHATLYWYQQILGQGPKLLIQFQNNGVVDDSQLPKDRFSAERLKGVDSTLKIQPAKLEDSAVYLCASSSGQTNTEAFFGQGTRLTVV.

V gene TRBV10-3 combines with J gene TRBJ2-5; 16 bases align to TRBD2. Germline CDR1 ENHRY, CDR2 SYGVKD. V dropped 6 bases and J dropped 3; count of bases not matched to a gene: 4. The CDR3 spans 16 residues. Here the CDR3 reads CAISAGTSGGEETQYF. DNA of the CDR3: TGTGCCATCAGCGCCGGGACTAGCGGGGGGGAAGAGACCCAGTACTTC.

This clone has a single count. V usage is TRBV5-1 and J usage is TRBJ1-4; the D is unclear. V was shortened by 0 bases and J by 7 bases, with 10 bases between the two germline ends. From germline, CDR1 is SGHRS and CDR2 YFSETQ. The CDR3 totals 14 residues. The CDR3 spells CASSLGLAGEKLFF. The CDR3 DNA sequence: TGCGCCAGCAGCTTGGGTCTCGCGGGTGAAAAACTGTTTTTT.

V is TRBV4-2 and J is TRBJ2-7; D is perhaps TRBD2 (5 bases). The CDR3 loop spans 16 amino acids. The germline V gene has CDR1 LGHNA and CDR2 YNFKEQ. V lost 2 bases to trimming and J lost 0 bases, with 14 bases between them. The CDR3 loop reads CASSQSEGPLSYEQYF. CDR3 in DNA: TGTGCCAGCAGCCAATCTGAGGGTCCCCTCTCCTACGAGCAGTACTTC.

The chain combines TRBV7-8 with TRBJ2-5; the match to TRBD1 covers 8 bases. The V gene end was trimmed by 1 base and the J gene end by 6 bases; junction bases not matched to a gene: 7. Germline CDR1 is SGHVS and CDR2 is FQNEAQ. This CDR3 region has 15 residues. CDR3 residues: CASSLDGQGWKTQYF. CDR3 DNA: TGTGCCAGCAGCTTAGACGGACAGGGTTGGAAGACCCAGTACTTC.

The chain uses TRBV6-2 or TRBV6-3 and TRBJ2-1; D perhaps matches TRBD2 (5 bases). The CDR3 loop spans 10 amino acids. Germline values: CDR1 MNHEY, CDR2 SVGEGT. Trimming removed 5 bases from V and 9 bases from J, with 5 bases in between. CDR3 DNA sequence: TGTGCCAGCAGTGGGAGTGAGCAGTTCTTC. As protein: CASSGSEQFF.

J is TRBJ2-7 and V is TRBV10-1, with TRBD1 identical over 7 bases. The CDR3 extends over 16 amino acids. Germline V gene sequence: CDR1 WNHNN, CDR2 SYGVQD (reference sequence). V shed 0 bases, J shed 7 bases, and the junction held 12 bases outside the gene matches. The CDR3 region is CASSESTGRGIGEQYF. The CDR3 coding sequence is TGCGCCAGCAGTGAGTCGACTGGCAGGGGGATCGGGGAGCAGTACTTC.

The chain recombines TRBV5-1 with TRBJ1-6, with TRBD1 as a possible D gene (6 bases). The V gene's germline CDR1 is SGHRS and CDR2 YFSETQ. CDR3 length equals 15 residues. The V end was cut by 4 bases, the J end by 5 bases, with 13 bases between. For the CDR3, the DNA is TGCGCCAGCAGCCGGGACACTCCTGATAATTCACCCCTCCACTTT. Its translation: CASSRDTPDNSPLHF.

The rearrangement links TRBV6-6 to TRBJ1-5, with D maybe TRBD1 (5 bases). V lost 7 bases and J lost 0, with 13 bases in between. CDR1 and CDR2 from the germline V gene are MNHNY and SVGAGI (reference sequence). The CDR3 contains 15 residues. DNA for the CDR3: TGTGCCAGCACCGGGACGGGAGTTAGCAATCAGCCCCAGCATTTT. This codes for CASTGTGVSNQPQHF.

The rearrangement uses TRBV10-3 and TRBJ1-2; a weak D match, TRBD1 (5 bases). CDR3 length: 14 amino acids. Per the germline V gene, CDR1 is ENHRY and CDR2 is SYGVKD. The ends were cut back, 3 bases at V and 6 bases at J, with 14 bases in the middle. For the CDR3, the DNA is TGTGCCATCAGTGATAAGGGGATTATCGATGGCTACACCTTC. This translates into CAISDKGIIDGYTF.

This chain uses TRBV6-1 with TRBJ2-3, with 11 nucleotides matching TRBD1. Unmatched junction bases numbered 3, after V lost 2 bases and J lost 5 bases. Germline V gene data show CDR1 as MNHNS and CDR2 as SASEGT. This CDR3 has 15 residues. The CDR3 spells CASSELGTGGDTQYF. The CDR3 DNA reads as TGTGCCAGCAGTGAATTGGGGACAGGGGGAGATACGCAGTATTTT.

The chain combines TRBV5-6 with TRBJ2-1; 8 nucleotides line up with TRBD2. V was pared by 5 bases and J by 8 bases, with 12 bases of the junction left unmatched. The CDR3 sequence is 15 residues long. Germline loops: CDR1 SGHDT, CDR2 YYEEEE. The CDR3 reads CASSYLAGGRDEQFF. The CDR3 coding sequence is TGTGCCAGCAGTTATCTCGCGGGGGGCAGAGATGAGCAGTTCTTC.

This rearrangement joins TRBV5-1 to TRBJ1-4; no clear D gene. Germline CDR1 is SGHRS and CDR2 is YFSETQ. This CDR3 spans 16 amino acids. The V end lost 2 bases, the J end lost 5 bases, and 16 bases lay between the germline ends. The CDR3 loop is CASSFSLLGQNEKLFF. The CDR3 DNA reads TGCGCCAGCAGCTTTTCCCTGCTGGGCCAGAATGAAAAACTGTTTTTT.

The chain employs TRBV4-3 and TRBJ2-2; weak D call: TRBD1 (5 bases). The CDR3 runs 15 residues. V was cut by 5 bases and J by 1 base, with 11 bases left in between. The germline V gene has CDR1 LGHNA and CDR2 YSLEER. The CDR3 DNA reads TGCGCCAGCAGCTACGACAGCCAGAACACCGGGGAGCTGTTTTTT. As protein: CASSYDSQNTGELFF.

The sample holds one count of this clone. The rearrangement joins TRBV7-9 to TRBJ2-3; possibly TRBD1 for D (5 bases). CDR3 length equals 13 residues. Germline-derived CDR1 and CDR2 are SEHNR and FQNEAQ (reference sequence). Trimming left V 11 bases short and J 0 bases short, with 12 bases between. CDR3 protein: CAGSSGSTDTQYF. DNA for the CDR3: TGTGCCGGAAGTTCAGGGAGCACAGATACGCAGTATTTT.

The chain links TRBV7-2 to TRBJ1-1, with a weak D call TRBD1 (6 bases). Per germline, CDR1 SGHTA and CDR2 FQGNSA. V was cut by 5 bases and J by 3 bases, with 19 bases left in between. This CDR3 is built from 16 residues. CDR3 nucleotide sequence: TGTGCCAGCAGCGTAACAGGGTCCCTAAGGGACACTGAAGCTTTCTTT. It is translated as CASSVTGSLRDTEAFF.

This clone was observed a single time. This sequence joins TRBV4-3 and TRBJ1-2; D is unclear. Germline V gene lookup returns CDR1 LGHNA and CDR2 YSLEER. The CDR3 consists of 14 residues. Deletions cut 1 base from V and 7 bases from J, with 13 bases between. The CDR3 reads CASSQGWEGSGYTF. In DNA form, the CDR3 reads TGCGCCAGCAGCCAAGGATGGGAGGGAAGTGGCTACACCTTC.

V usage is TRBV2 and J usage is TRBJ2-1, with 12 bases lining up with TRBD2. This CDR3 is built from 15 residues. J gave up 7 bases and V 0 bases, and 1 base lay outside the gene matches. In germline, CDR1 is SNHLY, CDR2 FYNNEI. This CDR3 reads CASSEAGLAGNEQFF. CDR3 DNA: TGTGCCAGCAGTGAAGCAGGACTAGCGGGGAATGAGCAGTTCTTC.

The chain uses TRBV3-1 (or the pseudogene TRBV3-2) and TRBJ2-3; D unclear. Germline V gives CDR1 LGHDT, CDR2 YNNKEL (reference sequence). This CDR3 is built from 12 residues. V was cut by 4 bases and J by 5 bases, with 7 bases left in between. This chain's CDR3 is CASSLRRDTQYF. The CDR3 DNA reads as TGTGCCAGCAGCCTTCGCAGAGATACGCAGTATTTT.

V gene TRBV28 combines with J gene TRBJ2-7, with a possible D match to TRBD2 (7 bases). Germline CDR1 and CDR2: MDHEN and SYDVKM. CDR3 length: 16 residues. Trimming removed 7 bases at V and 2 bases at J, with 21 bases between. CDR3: CASIPRGGLHTYEQYF. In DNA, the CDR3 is TGTGCCAGCATCCCAAGGGGGGGGCTACACACCTACGAGCAGTACTTC.

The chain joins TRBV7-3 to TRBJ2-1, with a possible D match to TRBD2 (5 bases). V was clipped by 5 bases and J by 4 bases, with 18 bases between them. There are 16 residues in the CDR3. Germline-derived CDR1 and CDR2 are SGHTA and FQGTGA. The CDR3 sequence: CASSANPTSRYNEQFF. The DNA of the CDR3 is TGTGCCAGCAGCGCCAACCCCACTAGTAGGTACAATGAGCAGTTCTTC.

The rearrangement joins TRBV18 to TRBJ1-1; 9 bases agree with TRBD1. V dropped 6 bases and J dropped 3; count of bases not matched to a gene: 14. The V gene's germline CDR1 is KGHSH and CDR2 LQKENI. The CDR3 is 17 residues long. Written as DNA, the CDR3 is TGTGCCAGCTCCCCGTCGGGACAGGGCCCCTCGGACACTGAAGCTTTCTTT. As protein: CASSPSGQGPSDTEAFF.